This TCR beta chain was sequenced for a study of CD8 T cells in ankylosing spondylitis. A quantitative 5'-RACE method, one with molecular barcodes, was used to make TCR beta libraries. TCRdb itself ran the 5' RACE reads through MiXCR, one entry per CDR3 protein. Here the sample spans 340,000 or so distinct CDR3 sequences, about 14% being singletons. V lost 2 bases and J lost 4, with 19 bases in between. This CDR3 region has 17 residues. This clonotype was detected many times. The sequence derives from a male donor with ankylosing spondylitis or in good health (not recorded which). The rearrangement links TRBV12-3 or TRBV12-4 to TRBJ2-3; D is uncertain. Material: blood, either unsorted or a sorted T cell fraction (not recorded which). The CDR3 DNA reads TGTGCCAGCAGTTTAAGGCCGGGCCCCTACAGTCCAGATACGCAGTATTTT. This codes for CASSLRPGPYSPDTQYF.